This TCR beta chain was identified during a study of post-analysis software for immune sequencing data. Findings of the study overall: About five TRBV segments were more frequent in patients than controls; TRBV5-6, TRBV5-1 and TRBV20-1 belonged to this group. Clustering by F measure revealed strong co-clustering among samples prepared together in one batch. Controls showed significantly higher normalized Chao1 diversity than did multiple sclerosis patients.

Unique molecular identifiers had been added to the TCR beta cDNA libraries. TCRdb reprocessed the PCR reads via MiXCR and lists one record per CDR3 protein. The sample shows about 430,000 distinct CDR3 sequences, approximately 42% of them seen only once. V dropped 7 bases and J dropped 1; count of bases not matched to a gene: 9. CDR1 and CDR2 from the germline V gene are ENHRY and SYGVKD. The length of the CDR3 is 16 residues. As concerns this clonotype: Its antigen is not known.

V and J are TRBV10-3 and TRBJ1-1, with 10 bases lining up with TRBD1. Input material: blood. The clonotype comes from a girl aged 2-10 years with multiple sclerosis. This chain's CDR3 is CAITRDRGPSNTEAFF. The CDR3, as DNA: TGTGCCATCACACGGGACAGGGGACCTTCGAACACTGAAGCTTTCTTT.